These 10 T cell receptor beta chains came from one sample sequenced in a study of radiotherapy plus CTLA-4 blockade in lung cancer. Assay used: immunoSEQ multiplex PCR; TCRdb lists only in-frame clones, some missing. The sample has tens of thousands of clones, roughly four fifths seen once; the top ten hold 0.75% to 0.95%. Here the sequenced sample was peripheral blood, taken from a patient treated with radiotherapy plus ipilimumab. These receptors were collected from a human donor with non-small cell lung cancer who had stable disease on radiotherapy plus ipilimumab.

This rearrangement joins TRBV18 to TRBJ2-3; no definite D call. The CDR3 covers 13 residues. Germline V gene lookup returns CDR1 KGHSH and CDR2 LQKENI. V was trimmed by 3 bases and J by 2 bases, leaving 6 bases between them. This chain's CDR3 is CASSPPATDTQYF. In DNA form, the CDR3 reads TGTGCCAGCTCACCGCCAGCCACAGATACGCAGTATTTT.

V usage is TRBV7-9 and J usage is TRBJ1-4; D not resolved. CDR3 length equals 16 residues. Germline V gene lookup returns CDR1 SEHNR and CDR2 FQNEAQ (reference sequence). V was pared by 1 base and J by 0 bases, with 9 bases between. CDR3 loop: CASSLDQTTTNEKLFF. In DNA, the CDR3 is TGTGCCAGCAGCTTAGATCAGACAACAACTAATGAAAAACTGTTTTTT.

The J gene is TRBJ2-3, the V gene TRBV6-4; D not resolved. Trimming shortened V by 0 bases and J by 5 bases, and 6 bases separated the two germline ends. CDR1 and CDR2 from the germline V gene are MRHNA and SNTAGT. CDR3 length: 13 residues. The CDR3 here is CASSDSMGDTQYF. The CDR3 region has the DNA TGTGCCAGCAGTGACTCGATGGGAGATACGCAGTATTTT.

The chain couples TRBV7-9 to TRBJ2-7; 9 nucleotides agree with TRBD1. Germline V lookup: CDR1 SEHNR, CDR2 FQNEAQ (reference sequence). V lost 5 bases, J lost 3 bases, and 14 bases stayed unmatched. The CDR3 covers 17 residues. The CDR3 sequence is CASSPGTGPRGLYEQYF. As DNA, the CDR3 is TGTGCCAGCAGCCCTGGGACAGGGCCTAGGGGCCTCTACGAGCAGTACTTC.

The genes are TRBV11-2 and TRBJ2-5; D ambiguous. This CDR3 region has 14 residues. V was pared by 4 bases and J by 4 bases, with 13 bases between. CDR1 is SGHAT and CDR2 is FQNNGV in the germline V gene. The DNA of the CDR3 is TGTGCCAGCAGCTCCACCCTAGGATCAGAGACCCAGTACTTC. Translated, it gives CASSSTLGSETQYF. Full variable domain (missing parts from reference TRBV11-2 and TRBJ2-5): EAGVAQSPRYKIIEKRQSVAFWCNPISGHATLYWYQQILGQGPKLLIQFQNNGVVDDSQLPKDRFSAERLKGVDSTLKIQPAKLEDSAVYLCASSSTLGSETQYFGPGTRLLVL.

The rearrangement uses TRBV19 and TRBJ2-3; TRBD1 is a possible D gene (8 bases). The germline V and J ends were trimmed by 9 bases and 5 bases, with 21 bases remaining between them. The CDR3 loop spans 15 amino acids. The germline CDR1 and CDR2 sequences are LNHDA and SQIVND (reference sequence). The CDR3 nucleotides are TGTGCCAGCGGACAGGGAGGGGGCCCCGGAGATACGCAGTATTTT. Residues: CASGQGGGPGDTQYF.

The rearrangement uses TRBV28 and TRBJ2-7; 8 bases line up with TRBD1. The CDR3 length is 13 residues. Trimming took 5 bases from V and 3 from J; bases not matched to a gene: 3. The germline V gene encodes CDR1 MDHEN and CDR2 SYDVKM. The DNA for the CDR3 is TGTGCCAGCAGTCTTGGACAGGGCTACGAGCAGTACTTC. Translation: CASSLGQGYEQYF.

The chain employs TRBV5-1 and TRBJ2-5; 9 nucleotides align to TRBD2. The ends lost 1 base at V and 4 bases at J; junction bases unmatched: 2. Germline V gene lookup returns CDR1 SGHRS and CDR2 YFSETQ. The CDR3 length is 14 residues. Written as DNA, the CDR3 is TGCGCCAGCAGCTTGTTGACTAGCGGAGAGACCCAGTACTTC. Translation gives CASSLLTSGETQYF.

V usage is TRBV9 and J usage is TRBJ2-7; D perhaps matches TRBD1 (6 bases). The V gene's germline CDR1 is SGDLS and CDR2 YYNGEE. Trimming removed 3 bases at V and 3 bases at J, with 13 bases between. This CDR3 is 14 amino acids long. As DNA, the CDR3 is TGTGCCAGCAGCGCTCTGGCAGGGGACTACGAGCAGTACTTC. Translated: CASSALAGDYEQYF.

The chain carries TRBV6-1 and TRBJ2-5; 8 bases line up with TRBD2. The CDR3 is made up of 15 amino acids. With V trimmed by 4 bases and J by 4 bases, 8 bases remained unmatched. The germline V gene has CDR1 MNHNS and CDR2 SASEGT. CDR3 nucleotides: TGTGCCAGCAGTGGCCGGGGGGGTCTAGGAGAGACCCAGTACTTC. This sequence encodes CASSGRGGLGETQYF.